The present T cell receptor (beta chain) was sequenced within a study of monozygotic twins with cystic fibrosis. Findings of the study overall: No link emerged between shared CDR3 counts and age, concordance or severity. Co-twins had the most similar V usage for 13 of 16 pairs, J for 8. Low clonality (median around 0.009) suggested a mostly naive repertoire. Unrelated CF individuals shared fewer identical clonotypes than monozygotic CF twins.

On this clone: Its antigen is unidentified.

Only in-frame clones appear in the TCRdb table, and some are missing; sequencing was by immunoSEQ multiplex PCR. The sample has tens of thousands of clones; roughly 89% are singletons. The CDR3 spans 13 residues. Germline CDR1 MNHEY, CDR2 SMNVEV (reference sequence). V lost 1 base, J lost 8 bases, and 6 bases lay in between. This chain joins TRBV27 and TRBJ1-6; D is undetermined. The source material was blood. This TCR came from a woman between 25 and 40 years old with cystic fibrosis. For the CDR3, the DNA is TGTGCCAGCAGTTTATGGAAGGATTCACCCCTCCACTTT. Protein product: CASSLWKDSPLHF.